This is a list of T cell receptor beta chains from one sample in a study of blood T cell repertoires in COVID-19. The table came from immunoSEQ multiplex PCR; TCRdb's copy has only in-frame clones and leaves some out. The sample holds roughly 200,000 clones, roughly 88% seen once. Material: peripheral blood. These receptors came from a man aged 45-65 years with COVID-19, enrolled during active disease. Both conserved end residues are part of each CDR3. Each record gives: CDR3 length, J gene, V gene, D gene, CDR3 protein. D genes are given only for firm matches.

>15|TRBJ2-7|TRBV9|-
CASSPRQDPSYEQYF
>14|TRBJ2-7|TRBV27|-
CASSPLPSSYEQYF
>13|TRBJ2-5|TRBV2|-
CATTRTNQETQYF
>15|TRBJ2-3|TRBV6-5|TRBD2
CASSLVLAGTDTQYF
>15|TRBJ2-3|TRBV27|TRBD1
CAIGPRDRATDTQYF
>17|TRBJ1-6|TRBV27|-
CASSWTASTTTNSPLHF
>14|TRBJ1-1|TRBV9|-
CASSVSLGNTEAFF
>16|TRBJ1-2|TRBV7-2|-
CASSLGGRLAGYGYTF
>14|TRBJ2-3|TRBV24-1|TRBD2
CATSGSGGPDTQYF
>17|TRBJ2-1|TRBV9|TRBD2
CASSVAIAGGLYNEQFF
>14|TRBJ2-7|TRBV15|TRBD1
CATSRDRGPYEQYF
>18|TRBJ2-6|TRBV5-4|TRBD1
CASRGDRQGFSGANVLTF
>15|TRBJ2-7|TRBV7-8|-
CASSLLGRGSYEQYF
>15|TRBJ2-7|TRBV15|TRBD1
CATAEGQGETYEQYF
>15|TRBJ1-3|TRBV2|-
CASSAEAPGGNTIYF
>17|TRBJ2-7|TRBV5-4|-
CASSSGDTGARAYEQYF
>16|TRBJ2-2|TRBV4-3|TRBD1
CASSRTWAGGPGELFF
>14|TRBJ1-2|TRBV5-6|TRBD1
CASSGQGSPYGYTF
>15|TRBJ2-7|TRBV7-6|-
CASREKPDSSYEQYF
>18|TRBJ2-3|TRBV7-2|TRBD2
CASSLAVPSGGPTDTQYF
>16|TRBJ2-1|TRBV9|TRBD2
CASSVAGGGLAKEQFF
>16|TRBJ2-2|TRBV7-9|TRBD2
CASLRAGGGITGELFF
>17|TRBJ1-4|TRBV5-4|TRBD1
CASSNGTASPVNEKLFF
>14|TRBJ1-3|TRBV7-8|-
CASSPGVIGNTIYF
>12|TRBJ2-5|TRBV12-3/TRBV12-4|-
CASSLTEETQYF
>12|TRBJ2-7|TRBV5-1|-
CASSLDTYEQYF
>12|TRBJ2-5|TRBV29-1|TRBD1
CSVEIRTGAQYF
>17|TRBJ2-2|TRBV4-2|-
CASSQDLAGTNTGELFF
>16|TRBJ1-5|TRBV28|-
CASSSGGGWSIQPQHF
>14|TRBJ1-1|TRBV18|-
CASSPFDRQDEAFF
>15|TRBJ1-4|TRBV12-5|TRBD1
CASGPGQATNEKLFF
>18|TRBJ2-5|TRBV24-1|TRBD2
CATRKGRLAGGLQETQYF
>14|TRBJ2-1|TRBV6-5|TRBD1
CASSYSFGTDQQFF
>14|TRBJ2-3|TRBV10-3|TRBD2
CAISLTSGIDTQYF